This T cell receptor (beta chain) was recorded in a study of T-cell reconstitution after alpha-beta-depleted transplantation in children. Trimming removed 3 bases from V and 9 bases from J, with 13 bases in between. The germline gives CDR1 KGHDR, CDR2 SFDVKD. The CDR3 consists of 13 residues. The TCRbeta library incorporated unique molecular identifiers. Each CDR3 protein is one row after TCRdb ran MiXCR on the PCR reads. The profile covers 400,000 to 500,000 distinct CDR3 sequences, with under 13% appearing a single time and roughly 5.5% taken by the ten largest. This TCR came from a human donor who donated a stem cell graft to a child with acute myeloid leukemia. The V and J genes are TRBV24-1 and TRBJ1-2; D is undetermined. The material was PBMCs from the stem cell graft donor, obtained from the stem cell graft. CDR3 nucleotide sequence: TGTGCCACCAGTGATCCGATGACGGGGTGCTACACCTTC. Amino acid sequence: CATSDPMTGCYTF.